The 8 T cell receptor beta chains in this list originate from one sample, sequenced in a study of T cells in Graves' hyperthyroidism and ophthalmopathy. RNA transcripts yielded amplified TCR beta CDR3 regions. HTBI primers drove first-round RT-PCR of the TCR CDR3. TCRdb re-called the multiplex PCR reads with MiXCR, one entry per CDR3 protein. The sample consists of 500,000 to 600,000 distinct CDR3 sequences, 35% to 55% of them appearing once. Source material: peripheral blood or thyroid tissue (not recorded which). These receptors were collected from an adult woman with Graves' disease, either hyperthyroidism or ophthalmopathy (not recorded which).

The genes are TRBV29-1 and TRBJ2-2; 7 bases map to TRBD1. The length of the CDR3 is 15 residues. Looked up from germline, CDR1 is SQVTM and CDR2 is ANQGSEA. Losses at the gene ends were 2 bases for V and 6 bases for J; bases not matched to a gene: 9. The DNA of the CDR3 is TGCAGCGTTGAATCCCCGGGCCAGGGGGCCGGGGAGCTGTTTTTT. It yields the protein CSVESPGQGAGELFF.

In its sample, this clonotype was seen once. This chain links TRBV7-2 with TRBJ1-2; TRBD1 is a possible D gene (6 bases). The length of the CDR3 is 15 residues. Germline V gene sequence: CDR1 SGHTA, CDR2 FQGNSA. V was pared by 4 bases and J by 1 base, with 13 bases between. The CDR3 loop is CASSSPGQINYGYTF. The CDR3, as DNA: TGTGCCAGCAGCTCCCCGGGACAAATTAACTATGGCTACACCTTC.

This clonotype was observed a handful of times. The gene calls are TRBV29-1 and TRBJ1-2; D unclear. Germline lookup yields CDR1 SQVTM and CDR2 ANQGSEA. V shed 5 bases and J shed 1 base, with 14 bases lying between them. This CDR3 has 14 residues. The CDR3 DNA follows: TGCAGCGTTTCGACCCGGCGCATTAACTATGGCTACACCTTC. This codes for CSVSTRRINYGYTF.

A word on this clonotype: The CDR3 carries no conserved terminal phenylalanine or tryptophan, so it likely arises from a read error. The DNA is omitted, as the CDR3 cannot be located on it reliably, and the CDR3 follows TCRdb's listing. The chain carries TRBV10-3 and TRBJ2-5. 10 amino acids form the CDR3, both terminal residues included. The germline CDR1 and CDR2 sequences are ENHRY and SYGVKD. CDR3 region: CAISGRTSYY.

The genes are TRBV20-1 and TRBJ2-5, with TRBD1 as a possible D gene (5 bases). CDR1 and CDR2 from the germline V gene are DFQATT and SNEGSKA (reference sequence). V lost 6 bases and J lost 5, with 25 bases in between. This CDR3 spans 16 amino acids. CDR3 sequence (DNA): TGCAGTGCCGTGTCACAGCGATTATGGGGCGCGGAGACCCAGTACTTC. Its translation: CSAVSQRLWGAETQYF.

The V call is TRBV10-3, the J call TRBJ2-5; the match to TRBD1 covers 10 bases. The CDR3 has 15 residues. The germline gives CDR1 ENHRY, CDR2 SYGVKD. With 5 bases clipped from V and 5 bases from J, the junction kept 8 bases outside the gene matches. CDR3 amino acids: CAISSGDRGRETQYF. For the CDR3, the DNA is TGTGCCATCAGTTCCGGGGACAGGGGAAGGGAGACCCAGTACTTC.

This clonotype was seen repeatedly, ten times or more. The V call is TRBV7-2, the J call TRBJ2-2; D remains unclear. The CDR3 is made up of 13 amino acids. CDR1 is SGHTA, CDR2 FQGNSA, per germline. V lost 5 bases and J lost 0, with 4 bases in between. The CDR3 sequence is CASSPTNTGELFF. The CDR3 nucleotides are TGTGCCAGCAGCCCCACGAACACCGGGGAGCTGTTTTTT.

The gene calls are TRBV5-6 and TRBJ2-5; 14 bases line up with TRBD2. Germline trimming cut 4 bases from V and 5 bases from J; bases unmatched to any gene: 4. CDR1 is SGHDT, CDR2 YYEEEE, per germline. This CDR3 is built from 15 residues. CDR3 bases: TGTGCCAGCAGCGGACTAGCGGGAGGTTGGGAGACCCAGTACTTC. Translation gives CASSGLAGGWETQYF.